Included here is one T cell receptor (beta chain) sequence, with context. This sample is drawn from a study of T cell changes during pregnancy in multiple sclerosis. Germline assignment: CDR1 KGHSH and CDR2 LQKENI. V trimming: 8 bases; J trimming: 6 bases; junction bases outside the gene matches: 7. The CDR3 sequence is 14 residues long. The table came from immunoSEQ multiplex PCR; TCRdb's copy has only in-frame clones and leaves some out. The sample has roughly 20,000 clones, approximately 87% seen once. This chain uses TRBV18 with TRBJ2-1; TRBD2 matches 10 bases. The sequence derives from a female donor in good health, enrolled as a control in a pregnancy study. Sample: CD8+ T cells from peripheral blood mononuclear cells, taken in the third trimester of pregnancy. CDR3 protein: CASLAGELINEQFF. The CDR3 region has the DNA TGTGCCAGCCTAGCGGGAGAACTAATCAATGAGCAGTTCTTC.